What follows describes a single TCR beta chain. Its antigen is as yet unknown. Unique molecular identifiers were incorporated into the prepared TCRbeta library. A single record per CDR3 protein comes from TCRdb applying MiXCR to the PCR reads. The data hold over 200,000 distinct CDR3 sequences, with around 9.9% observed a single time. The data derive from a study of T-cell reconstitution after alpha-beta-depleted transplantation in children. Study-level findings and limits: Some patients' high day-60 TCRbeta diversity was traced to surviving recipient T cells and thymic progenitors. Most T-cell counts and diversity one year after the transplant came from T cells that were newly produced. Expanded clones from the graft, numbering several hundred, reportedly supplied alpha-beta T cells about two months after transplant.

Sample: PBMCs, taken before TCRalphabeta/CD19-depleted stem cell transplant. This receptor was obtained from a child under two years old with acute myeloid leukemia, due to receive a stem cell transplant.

The CDR3 reads CASSSDREREQFF. In DNA form, the CDR3 reads TGTGCCAGCTCATCTGACAGGGAACGCGAGCAGTTCTTC. The chain uses TRBV18 and TRBJ2-1; 7 nucleotides line up with TRBD1. CDR1 is KGHSH, CDR2 LQKENI, per germline. Germline trimming cut 5 bases from V and 10 bases from J; bases unmatched to any gene: 8. This CDR3 contains 13 residues.